This record covers a single T cell receptor beta chain. The data stem from a study of blood T cell repertoires in COVID-19. Across the whole study: PBMCs, B-cell-depleted T cells, or T cells provided the cDNA or gDNA that made up the material.

Germline loops: CDR1 LNHDA, CDR2 SQIVND (reference sequence). This CDR3 spans 16 amino acids. With 1 base removed from V and 1 base from J, the gap between germline ends came to 11 bases. The protocol was immunoSEQ multiplex PCR, while the TCRdb copy is restricted to in-frame clones and leaves out a portion. The sample lists around 220,000 clones; 86% were seen once. The chain uses TRBV19 and TRBJ1-3, with D unresolved. This clonotype originated in a woman in her forties or fifties with acute or convalescent COVID-19. Sequenced material: peripheral blood. CDR3 in amino acids: CASSIGGGTSGNTIYF. For the CDR3, the DNA is TGTGCCAGTAGTATAGGCGGCGGAACTTCTGGAAACACCATATATTTT.